This T cell receptor (beta chain) was obtained from a study of blood T cell repertoires in COVID-19. CDR1 and CDR2 from the germline V gene are SGHVS and FQNEAQ. This CDR3 spans 19 amino acids. The V and J ends lost 3 bases and 1 base respectively, with 21 bases between them. The repertoire was sequenced with immunoSEQ multiplex PCR; TCRdb's copy has only in-frame clones and lacks some. The table has about 22,000 clones, about nine tenths seen once. Sequenced material: peripheral blood. V and J are TRBV7-8 and TRBJ1-4; D may be TRBD1 (5 bases). The TCR comes from a woman in her 70s with active COVID-19. DNA for the CDR3: TGTGCCAGCAGCTTCTTGAGGAGGGGTGGAGGGAAAACTAATGAAAAACTGTTTTTT. It is translated as CASSFLRRGGGKTNEKLFF.